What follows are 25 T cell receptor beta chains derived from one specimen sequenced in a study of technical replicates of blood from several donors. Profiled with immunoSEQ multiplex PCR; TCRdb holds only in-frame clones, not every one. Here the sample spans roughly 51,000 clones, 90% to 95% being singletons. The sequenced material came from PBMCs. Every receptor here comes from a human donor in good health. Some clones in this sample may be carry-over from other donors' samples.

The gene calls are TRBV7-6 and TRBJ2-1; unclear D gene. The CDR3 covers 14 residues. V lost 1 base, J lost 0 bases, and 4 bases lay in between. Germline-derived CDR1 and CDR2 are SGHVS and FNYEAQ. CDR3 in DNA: TGTGCCAGCAGCTTAGTGTACTCCTACAATGAGCAGTTCTTC. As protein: CASSLVYSYNEQFF.

CDR3 nucleotide sequence: TGTGCCAGTAGTACGACCGGGACAGAAACATATCAGCCCCAGCATTTT. Protein: CASSTTGTETYQPQHF. The genes are TRBV19 and TRBJ1-5; 7 nucleotides agree with TRBD1. V shed 4 bases, J shed 5 bases, and the junction held 11 bases outside the gene matches. This CDR3 comprises 16 residues. Germline loops: CDR1 LNHDA, CDR2 SQIVND (reference sequence).

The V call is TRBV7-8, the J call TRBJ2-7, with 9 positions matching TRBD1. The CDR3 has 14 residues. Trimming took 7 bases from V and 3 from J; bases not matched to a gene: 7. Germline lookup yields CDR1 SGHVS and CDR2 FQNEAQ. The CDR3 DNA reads TGTGCCAGCAACAGGGGGCCTACTTACTACGAGCAGTACTTC. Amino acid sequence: CASNRGPTYYEQYF.

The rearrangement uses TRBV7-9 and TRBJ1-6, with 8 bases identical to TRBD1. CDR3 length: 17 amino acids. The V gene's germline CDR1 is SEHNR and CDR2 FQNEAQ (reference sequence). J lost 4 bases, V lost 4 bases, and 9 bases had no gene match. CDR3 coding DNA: TGTGCCAGCAGCTATTCAAGACAGGGGCAATATAATTCACCCCTCCACTTT. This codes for CASSYSRQGQYNSPLHF.

CDR3 residues: CASSKPGEPRAPTIYF. CDR3 nucleotide sequence: TGTGCCAGTAGTAAGCCGGGGGAACCCAGAGCCCCCACCATATATTTT. The V call is TRBV19, the J call TRBJ1-3; a weak D match, TRBD1 (5 bases). V was shortened by 4 bases and J by 9 bases, with 22 bases between the two germline ends. The CDR3 is made up of 16 amino acids. The germline CDR1 and CDR2 sequences are LNHDA and SQIVND (reference sequence).

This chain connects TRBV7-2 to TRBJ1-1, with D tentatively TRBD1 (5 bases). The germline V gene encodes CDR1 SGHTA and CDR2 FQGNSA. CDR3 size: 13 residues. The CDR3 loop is CAIRRGMNTEAFF. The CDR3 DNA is TGTGCGATAAGGAGGGGAATGAACACTGAAGCTTTCTTT.

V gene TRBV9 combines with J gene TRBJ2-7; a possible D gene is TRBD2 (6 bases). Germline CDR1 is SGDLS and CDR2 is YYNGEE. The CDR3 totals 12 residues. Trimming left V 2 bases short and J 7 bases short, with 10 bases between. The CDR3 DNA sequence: TGTGCCAGCAGCGTTCACGCGGGGGAGCAGTACTTC. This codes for CASSVHAGEQYF.

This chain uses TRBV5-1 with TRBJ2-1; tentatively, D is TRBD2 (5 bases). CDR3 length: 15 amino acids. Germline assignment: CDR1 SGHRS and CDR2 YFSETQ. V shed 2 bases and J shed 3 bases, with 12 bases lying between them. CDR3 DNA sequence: TGCGCCAGCAGCTTTGGCCGAGACTACTACAATGAGCAGTTCTTC. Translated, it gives CASSFGRDYYNEQFF.

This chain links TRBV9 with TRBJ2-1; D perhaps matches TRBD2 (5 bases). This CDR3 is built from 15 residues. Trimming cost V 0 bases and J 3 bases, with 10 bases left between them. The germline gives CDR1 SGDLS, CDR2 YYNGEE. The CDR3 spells CASSVGGGYYNEQFF. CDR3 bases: TGTGCCAGCAGCGTAGGCGGCGGGTACTACAATGAGCAGTTCTTC. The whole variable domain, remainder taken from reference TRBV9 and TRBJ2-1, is DSGVTQTPKHLITATGQRVTLRCSPRSGDLSVYWYQQSLDQGLQFLIQYYNGEERAKGNILERFSAQQFPDLHSELNLSSLELGDSALYFCASSVGGGYYNEQFFGPGTRLTVL.

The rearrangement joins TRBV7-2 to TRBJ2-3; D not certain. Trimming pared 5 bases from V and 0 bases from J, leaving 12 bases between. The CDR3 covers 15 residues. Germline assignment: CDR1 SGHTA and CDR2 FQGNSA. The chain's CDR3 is CASSNTDWSTDTQYF. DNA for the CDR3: TGTGCCAGCAGCAATACTGATTGGAGCACAGATACGCAGTATTTT.

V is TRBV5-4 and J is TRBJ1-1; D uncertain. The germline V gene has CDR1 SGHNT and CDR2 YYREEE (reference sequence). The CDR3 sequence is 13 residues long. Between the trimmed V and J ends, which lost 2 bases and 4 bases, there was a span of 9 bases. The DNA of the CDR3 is TGTGCCAGCAGCTTTAGAGGCGGCACTGAAGCTTTCTTT. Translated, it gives CASSFRGGTEAFF.

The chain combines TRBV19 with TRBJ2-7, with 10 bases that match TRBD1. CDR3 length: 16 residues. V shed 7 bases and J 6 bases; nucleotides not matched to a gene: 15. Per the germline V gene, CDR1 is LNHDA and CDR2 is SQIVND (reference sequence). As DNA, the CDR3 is TGTGCCAGTACCGGAGGATCCGGGACAGGGGTCGGCGAGCAGTACTTC. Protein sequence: CASTGGSGTGVGEQYF.

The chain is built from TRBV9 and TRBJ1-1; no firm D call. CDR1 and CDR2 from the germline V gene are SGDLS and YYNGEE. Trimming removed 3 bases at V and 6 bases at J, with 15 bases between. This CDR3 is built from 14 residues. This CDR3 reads CASSGAATSAEAFF. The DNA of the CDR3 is TGTGCCAGCAGCGGCGCGGCGACCAGCGCTGAAGCTTTCTTT.

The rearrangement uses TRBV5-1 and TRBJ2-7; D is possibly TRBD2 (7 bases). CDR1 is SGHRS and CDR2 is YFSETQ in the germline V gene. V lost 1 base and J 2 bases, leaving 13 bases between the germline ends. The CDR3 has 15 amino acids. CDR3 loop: CASSLQRGGTYEQYF. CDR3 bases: TGCGCCAGCAGCTTGCAAAGGGGGGGAACCTACGAGCAGTACTTC.

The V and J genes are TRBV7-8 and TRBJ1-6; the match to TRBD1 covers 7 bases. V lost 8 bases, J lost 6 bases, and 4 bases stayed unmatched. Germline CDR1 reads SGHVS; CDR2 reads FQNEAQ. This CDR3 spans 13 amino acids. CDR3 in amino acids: CASPQGVNSPLHF. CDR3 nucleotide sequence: TGTGCCAGCCCCCAGGGGGTTAATTCACCCCTCCACTTT.

CDR3 coding DNA: TGTGCCAGCAGCTTATTAGGGGATGGGAACACTGAAGCTTTCTTT. Its protein product is CASSLLGDGNTEAFF. The chain has TRBV7-3 and TRBJ1-1; weak D call: TRBD1 (5 bases). The CDR3 contains 15 residues. V was clipped by 2 bases and J by 1 base, with 11 bases between them. Germline-derived CDR1 and CDR2 are SGHTA and FQGTGA. Variable domain in full (rest from reference TRBV7-3 and TRBJ1-1): GAGVSQTPSNKVTEKGKYVELRCDPISGHTALYWYRQSLGQGPEFLIYFQGTGAADDSGLPNDRFFAVRPEGSVSTLKIQRTERGDSAVYLCASSLLGDGNTEAFFGQGTRLTVV.

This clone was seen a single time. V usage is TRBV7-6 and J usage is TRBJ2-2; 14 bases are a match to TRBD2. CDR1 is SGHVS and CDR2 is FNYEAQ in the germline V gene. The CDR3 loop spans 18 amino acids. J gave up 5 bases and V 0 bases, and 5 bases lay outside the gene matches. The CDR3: CASSLATSGRDRTGELFF. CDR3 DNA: TGTGCCAGCAGCTTAGCGACTAGCGGGAGGGATCGGACCGGGGAGCTGTTTTTT. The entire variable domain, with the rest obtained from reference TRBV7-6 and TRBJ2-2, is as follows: GAGVSQSPRYKVTKRGQDVALRCDPISGHVSLYWYRQALGQGPEFLTYFNYEAQQDKSGLPNDRFSAERPEGSISTLTIQRTEQRDSAMYRCASSLATSGRDRTGELFFGEGSRLTVL.

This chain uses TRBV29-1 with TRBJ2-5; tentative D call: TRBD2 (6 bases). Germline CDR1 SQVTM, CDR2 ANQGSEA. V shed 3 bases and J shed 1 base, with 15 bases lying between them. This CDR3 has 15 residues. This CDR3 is CSVEGGEGFQETQYF. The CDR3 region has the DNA TGCAGCGTTGAGGGCGGGGAAGGGTTCCAAGAGACCCAGTACTTC.

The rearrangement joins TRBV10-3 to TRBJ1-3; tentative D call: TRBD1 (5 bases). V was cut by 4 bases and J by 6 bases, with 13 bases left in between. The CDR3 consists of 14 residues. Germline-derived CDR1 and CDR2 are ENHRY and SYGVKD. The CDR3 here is CAISGGQGTNTIYF. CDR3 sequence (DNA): TGTGCCATCAGTGGTGGCCAGGGAACAAACACCATATATTTT.

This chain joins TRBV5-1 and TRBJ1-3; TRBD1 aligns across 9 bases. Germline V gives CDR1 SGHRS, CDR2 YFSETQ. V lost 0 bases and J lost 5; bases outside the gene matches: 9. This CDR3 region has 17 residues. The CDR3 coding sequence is TGCGCCAGCAGCTTGGTTGTTTCCGGGACAGGGAGAAACACCATATATTTT. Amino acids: CASSLVVSGTGRNTIYF.

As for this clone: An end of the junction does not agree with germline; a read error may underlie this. Here the CDR3 DNA reads TGTGCCAGCAGCCCTCACCGGACTTGGGACTTC. As protein: CASSPHRTWDF. V is TRBV9 and J is TRBJ2-5, with a tentative D call TRBD2 (5 bases). Germline lookup yields CDR1 SGDLS and CDR2 YYNGEE. The CDR3 consists of 11 residues.

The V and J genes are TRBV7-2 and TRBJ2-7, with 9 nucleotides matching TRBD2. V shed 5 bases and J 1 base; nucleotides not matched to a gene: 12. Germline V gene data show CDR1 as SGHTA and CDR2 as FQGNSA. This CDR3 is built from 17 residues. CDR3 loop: CASSLPLRGRVSYEQYF. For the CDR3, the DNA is TGTGCCAGCAGCCTACCCCTTCGCGGGAGGGTTTCCTACGAGCAGTACTTC.

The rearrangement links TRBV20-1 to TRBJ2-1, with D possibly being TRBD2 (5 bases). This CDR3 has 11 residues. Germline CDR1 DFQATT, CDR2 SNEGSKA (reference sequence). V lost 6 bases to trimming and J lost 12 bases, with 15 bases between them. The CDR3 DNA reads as TGCAGTGCCAGGAGGCTCACGGGGCAGTTCTTC. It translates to CSARRLTGQFF.

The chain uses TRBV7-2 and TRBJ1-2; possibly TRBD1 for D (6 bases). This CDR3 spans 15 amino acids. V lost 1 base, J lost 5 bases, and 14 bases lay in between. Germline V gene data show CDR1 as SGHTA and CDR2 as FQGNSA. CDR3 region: CASSLDAGAVYGYTF. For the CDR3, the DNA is TGTGCCAGCAGCTTAGACGCGGGGGCGGTGTATGGCTACACCTTC.

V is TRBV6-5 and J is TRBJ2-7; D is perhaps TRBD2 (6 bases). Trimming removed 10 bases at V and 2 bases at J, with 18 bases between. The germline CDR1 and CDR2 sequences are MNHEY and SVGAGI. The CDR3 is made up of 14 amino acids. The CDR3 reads CATTGTGGPYEQYF. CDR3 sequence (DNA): TGTGCCACCACCGGGACTGGGGGACCCTACGAGCAGTACTTC.